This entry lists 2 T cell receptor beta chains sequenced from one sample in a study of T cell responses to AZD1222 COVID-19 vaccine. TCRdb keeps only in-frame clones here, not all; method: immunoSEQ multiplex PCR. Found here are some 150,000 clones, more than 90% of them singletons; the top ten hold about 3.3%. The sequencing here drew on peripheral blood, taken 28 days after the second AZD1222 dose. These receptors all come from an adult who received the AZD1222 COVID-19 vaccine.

The DNA of the CDR3 is TGTGCCAGCAGCGCCGGGACGGATACCTACGAGCAGTACTTC. Protein sequence: CASSAGTDTYEQYF. The chain is built from TRBV5-4 and TRBJ2-7; D might be TRBD1 or TRBD2, each matching 5 bases. The V end lost 4 bases, the J end lost 2 bases, and 13 bases lay between the germline ends. Per the germline V gene, CDR1 is SGHNT and CDR2 is YYREEE (reference sequence). The CDR3 extends over 14 amino acids.

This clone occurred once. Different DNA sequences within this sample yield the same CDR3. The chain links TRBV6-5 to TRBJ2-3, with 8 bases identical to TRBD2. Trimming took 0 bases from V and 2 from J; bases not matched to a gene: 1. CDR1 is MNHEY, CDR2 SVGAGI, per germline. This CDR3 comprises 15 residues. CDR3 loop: CASSYSGLATDTQYF. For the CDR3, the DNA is TGTGCCAGCAGTTACTCCGGACTAGCCACAGATACGCAGTATTTT.